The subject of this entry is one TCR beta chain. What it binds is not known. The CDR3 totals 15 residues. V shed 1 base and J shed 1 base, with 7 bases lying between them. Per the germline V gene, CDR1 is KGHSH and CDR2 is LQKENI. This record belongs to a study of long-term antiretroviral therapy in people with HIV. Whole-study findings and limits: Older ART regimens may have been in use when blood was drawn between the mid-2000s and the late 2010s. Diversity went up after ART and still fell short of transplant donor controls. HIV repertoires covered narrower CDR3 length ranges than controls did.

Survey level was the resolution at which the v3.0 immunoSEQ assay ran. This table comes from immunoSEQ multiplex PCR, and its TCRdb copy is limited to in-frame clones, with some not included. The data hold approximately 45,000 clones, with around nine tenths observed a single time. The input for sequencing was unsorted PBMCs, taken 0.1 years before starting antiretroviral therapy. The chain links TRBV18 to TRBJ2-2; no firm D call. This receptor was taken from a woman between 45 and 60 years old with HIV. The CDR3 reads CASSPLPVNTGELFF. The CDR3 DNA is TGTGCCAGCTCACCACTGCCGGTGAACACCGGGGAGCTGTTTTTT.